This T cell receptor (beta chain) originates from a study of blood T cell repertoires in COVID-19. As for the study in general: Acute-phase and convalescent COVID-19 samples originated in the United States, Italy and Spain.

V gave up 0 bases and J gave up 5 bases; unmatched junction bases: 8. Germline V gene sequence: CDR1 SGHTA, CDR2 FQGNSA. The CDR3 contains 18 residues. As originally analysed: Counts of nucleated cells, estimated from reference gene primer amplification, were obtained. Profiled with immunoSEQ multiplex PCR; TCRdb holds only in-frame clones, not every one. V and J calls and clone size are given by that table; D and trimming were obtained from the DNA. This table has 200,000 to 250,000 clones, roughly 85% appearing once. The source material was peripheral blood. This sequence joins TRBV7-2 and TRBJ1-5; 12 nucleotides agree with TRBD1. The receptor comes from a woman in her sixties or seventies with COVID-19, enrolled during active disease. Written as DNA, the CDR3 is TGTGCCAGCAGCTTAGCGCTGGGGGGACAGGGGGCCGATCAGCCCCAGCATTTT. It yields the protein CASSLALGGQGADQPQHF.